The 27 T cell receptor beta chains reported below all come from one sample, sequenced in a study of blood T cell repertoires in COVID-19. The table came from immunoSEQ multiplex PCR; TCRdb's copy has only in-frame clones and leaves some out. The sample holds about 340,000 clones, 80% to 90% seen once. The sample was PBMCs or T cells enriched from blood (not recorded which). Every receptor here comes from a woman aged 40 to 50 with acute COVID-19.

This rearrangement joins TRBV7-9 to TRBJ1-1; perhaps TRBD1 as D (6 bases). The CDR3 is 12 amino acids. In germline, CDR1 is SEHNR, CDR2 FQNEAQ (reference sequence). V lost 2 bases, J lost 8 bases, and 9 bases lay in between. CDR3 DNA sequence: TGTGCCAGCAGCTTACGGACAGCCGAAGCTTTCTTT. Its translation is CASSLRTAEAFF.

This chain joins TRBV9 and TRBJ1-3, with D uncertain. The germline V gene has CDR1 SGDLS and CDR2 YYNGEE. The CDR3 length is 15 residues. Between the trimmed V and J ends, which lost 0 bases and 3 bases, there was a span of 10 bases. CDR3 DNA: TGTGCCAGCAGCGTAGAGGCTGGGCTTGGAAACACCATATATTTT. This gives the protein CASSVEAGLGNTIYF.

The J gene is TRBJ2-3, the V gene TRBV24-1; D perhaps matches TRBD1 (5 bases). Germline CDR1 KGHDR, CDR2 SFDVKD. V dropped 4 bases and J dropped 6 bases, with 10 bases sitting between them. The CDR3 contains 13 residues. CDR3 in DNA: TGTGCCACCAGTGACCACAAGGGGGATACGCAGTATTTT. This codes for CATSDHKGDTQYF.

The gene calls are TRBV5-6 and TRBJ1-6; 9 bases agree with TRBD1. Losses at the gene ends were 4 bases for V and 7 bases for J; bases not matched to a gene: 6. The germline V gene encodes CDR1 SGHDT and CDR2 YYEEEE. This CDR3 comprises 15 residues. The CDR3 DNA sequence: TGTGCCAGCAGCGGACGGACAGGGGCCAATTCACCCCTCCACTTT. Amino acids: CASSGRTGANSPLHF.

The chain is built from TRBV2 and TRBJ2-3; 8 bases are shared with TRBD1. V lost 7 bases, J lost 4 bases, and 25 bases stayed unmatched. The CDR3 has 20 residues. Germline V gene lookup returns CDR1 SNHLY and CDR2 FYNNEI. The CDR3 loop reads CASNLMSGGLMWGNADTQYF. The CDR3 nucleotides are TGTGCCAGCAACCTAATGTCAGGGGGCCTGATGTGGGGGAACGCAGATACGCAGTATTTT.

This clone has a handful of counts. J is TRBJ2-7 and V is TRBV4-1; 8 bases line up with TRBD2. The CDR3 has 18 residues. From germline, CDR1 is MGHRA and CDR2 YSYEKL. V gave up 0 bases and J gave up 2 bases; unmatched junction bases: 12. The CDR3 loop reads CASSQDQSIGTRAYEQYF. CDR3 nucleotide sequence: TGCGCCAGCAGCCAAGATCAGTCTATCGGGACTAGGGCCTACGAGCAGTACTTC.

The rearrangement joins TRBV28 to TRBJ2-2; TRBD2 aligns across 14 bases. The V segment lost 7 bases and the J segment 7 bases; nucleotides outside the gene matches: 2. CDR1 MDHEN and CDR2 SYDVKM come from the germline V gene. CDR3 length: 14 amino acids. The CDR3 region has the DNA TGTGCCAGCACGACTAGCGGGAGGGGCGGGGAGCTGTTTTTT. This codes for CASTTSGRGGELFF.

The chain is built from TRBV11-3 and TRBJ2-7; TRBD2 agrees at 13 bases. The CDR3 consists of 14 residues. Germline values: CDR1 SGHNT, CDR2 YENEEA. The J segment lost 6 bases and the V segment lost 4 bases, leaving 3 bases of the junction unmatched. The CDR3 coding sequence is TGTGCCAGCAGCTCCCGACTAGCGGGAGGCGAGCAGTACTTC. Translation: CASSSRLAGGEQYF. The variable domain in full, completed from reference TRBV11-3 and TRBJ2-7, reads EAGVVQSPRYKIIEKKQPVAFWCNPISGHNTLYWYLQNLGQGPELLIRYENEEAVDDSQLPKDRFSAERLKGVDSTLKIQPAELGDSAVYLCASSSRLAGGEQYFGPGTRLTVT.

The chain couples TRBV6-4 to TRBJ1-5; D gene uncertain. V lost 4 bases, J lost 3 bases, and 7 bases lay in between. Germline CDR1 reads MRHNA; CDR2 reads SNTAGT. The length of the CDR3 is 13 residues. The CDR3 DNA reads TGTGCCAGCAGTGGGGAGGTCAATCAGCCCCAGCATTTT. Its protein is CASSGEVNQPQHF.

Written as DNA, the CDR3 is TGTGCCAGCAGCTTATTAACCGACAGACTCCAGAATGAAAAACTGTTTTTT. This sequence encodes CASSLLTDRLQNEKLFF. This chain joins TRBV5-5 and TRBJ1-4, with a weak D call TRBD1 (5 bases). The CDR3 contains 17 residues. Deletions cut 2 bases from V and 5 bases from J, with 19 bases between. The V gene's germline CDR1 is SGHKS and CDR2 YYEKEE (reference sequence).

This clone appeared once. The chain recombines TRBV18 with TRBJ2-7; D perhaps matches TRBD1 (5 bases). Trimming took off 3 bases at V and 1 base at J, with 7 bases between the two ends. The CDR3 runs to 13 residues. From germline, CDR1 is KGHSH and CDR2 LQKENI. The CDR3 sequence is CASSPQGSYEQYF. CDR3 DNA: TGTGCCAGCTCACCTCAGGGTTCCTACGAGCAGTACTTC. Looking up the rest from reference TRBV18 and TRBJ2-7 gives the full variable domain: NAGVMQNPRHLVRRRGQEARLRCSPMKGHSHVYWYRQLPEEGLKFMVYLQKENIIDESGMPKERFSAEFPKEGPSILRIQQVVRGDSAAYFCASSPQGSYEQYFGPGTRLTVT.

The chain carries TRBV2 and TRBJ1-6; 8 nucleotides align to TRBD1. V shed 4 bases, J shed 9 bases, and the junction held 5 bases outside the gene matches. There are 14 residues in the CDR3. The V gene's germline CDR1 is SNHLY and CDR2 FYNNEI. The CDR3 sequence: CASSAAGGRSPLHF. CDR3 nucleotides: TGTGCCAGCAGTGCCGCAGGGGGCCGTTCACCCCTCCACTTT.

The chain couples TRBV5-4 to TRBJ1-1, with a possible D match to TRBD1 (6 bases). V was shortened by 4 bases and J by 5 bases, with 15 bases between the two germline ends. The CDR3 loop spans 14 amino acids. Germline CDR1 and CDR2: SGHNT and YYREEE (reference sequence). The CDR3 DNA follows: TGTGCCAGCAGCCCCACAGGGTTTTGGACTGAAGCTTTCTTT. This translates into CASSPTGFWTEAFF.

This chain connects TRBV21-1 to TRBJ2-3; TRBD2 reflects the table's D call only, with no check against the DNA. TRBV21-1 is labeled a pseudogene. The CDR3 has 17 amino acids. DNA of the CDR3: TGTGCCAGCAGCAAAGAAGGGGACTCTCGTTGCACAGATACGCAGTATTTT. This gives the protein CASSKEGDSRCTDTQYF.

This clone came up a few times. The J gene is TRBJ2-1, the V gene TRBV11-2; 7 positions match TRBD1. V was pared by 4 bases and J by 7 bases, with 10 bases of the junction left unmatched. The V gene's germline CDR1 is SGHAT and CDR2 FQNNGV. The CDR3 spans 15 residues. The CDR3 region has the DNA TGTGCCAGCAGCTCGTCGACAGGGCCGGGGAATGAGCAGTTCTTC. Its protein is CASSSSTGPGNEQFF.

The rearrangement uses TRBV18 and TRBJ1-1; D call uncertain. V lost 2 bases to trimming and J lost 6 bases, with 7 bases between them. CDR1 and CDR2 (germline): KGHSH, LQKENI. The CDR3 consists of 12 residues. The chain's CDR3 is CASSPTSAEAFF. The CDR3 DNA follows: TGTGCCAGCTCACCAACGAGCGCTGAAGCTTTCTTT.

DNA of the CDR3: TGCGCCAGCAGCCAAGATTCGGGGTCCAGAATACCCTCAGCAGATACGCAGTATTTT. This encodes CASSQDSGSRIPSADTQYF. V is TRBV4-3 and J is TRBJ2-3; tentatively, D is TRBD2 (5 bases). From germline, CDR1 is LGHNA and CDR2 YSLEER. This CDR3 spans 19 amino acids. Trimming shortened V by 0 bases and J by 4 bases, and 23 bases separated the two germline ends.

The chain's CDR3 is CASSLKSGAHEQFF. The CDR3 nucleotides are TGTGCCAGCAGCTTGAAATCGGGAGCCCATGAGCAGTTCTTC. The chain uses TRBV7-2 and TRBJ2-1; possible D gene TRBD2, 6 bases. The CDR3 covers 14 residues. Trimming cost V 3 bases and J 8 bases, with 14 bases left between them. Germline-derived CDR1 and CDR2 are SGHTA and FQGNSA.

As regards this clone: One end of the junction varies from germline; a read error may be responsible. The chain carries TRBV15 and TRBJ1-2; possible D gene TRBD1, 6 bases. CDR3 length: 16 amino acids. Germline CDR1 reads LNHNV; CDR2 reads YYDKDF (reference sequence). As DNA, the CDR3 is TGTGCCATCAGCCCGGCGTCAGGGGCGAGAACCTATGGCTACACCTTC. Protein product: CAISPASGARTYGYTF.

This chain uses TRBV5-6 with TRBJ2-7, with 9 bases lining up with TRBD1. CDR1 is SGHDT, CDR2 YYEEEE, per germline. Unmatched junction bases numbered 8, after V lost 0 bases and J lost 4 bases. The CDR3 loop spans 16 amino acids. This chain's CDR3 is CASSLDFGTGSYEQYF. The CDR3 DNA reads TGTGCCAGCAGCTTGGATTTTGGGACAGGGAGTTACGAGCAGTACTTC.

V and J are TRBV7-2 and TRBJ2-1; TRBD2 agrees at 10 bases. Germline assignment: CDR1 SGHTA and CDR2 FQGNSA. J lost 6 bases, V lost 2 bases, and 10 bases had no gene match. The CDR3 runs 17 residues. The CDR3 here is CASSLFPGTSVPNEQFF. CDR3 in DNA: TGTGCCAGCAGCTTATTCCCCGGGACTAGCGTACCCAATGAGCAGTTCTTC.

This sequence joins TRBV19 and TRBJ1-3; D remains ambiguous. Trimming took 4 bases from V and 3 from J, leaving 7 bases between them. Germline V CDR1 and CDR2: LNHDA, SQIVND (reference sequence). The CDR3 totals 13 residues. For the CDR3, the DNA is TGTGCCAGTAGTAGCAACAGTGGAAACACCATATATTTT. Its protein product is CASSSNSGNTIYF.

The chain combines TRBV7-9 with TRBJ2-7, with D uncertain. V was trimmed by 1 base and J by 9 bases, leaving 7 bases between them. Germline V lookup: CDR1 SEHNR, CDR2 FQNEAQ (reference sequence). CDR3 size: 11 residues. CDR3 residues: CASSLENGQYF. CDR3 nucleotide sequence: TGTGCCAGCAGCTTAGAAAACGGGCAGTACTTC.

The rearrangement uses TRBV6-2 or TRBV6-3 and TRBJ1-5, with 7 nucleotides matching TRBD1. From germline, CDR1 is MNHEY and CDR2 SVGEGT. The V and J ends lost 7 bases and 1 base, in that order; junction bases with no gene match: 7. The CDR3 totals 15 residues. The CDR3 DNA sequence: TGTGCCAGCACCCCGGGACAGTCAAGCAATCAGCCCCAGCATTTT. This translates into CASTPGQSSNQPQHF.

This clone was seen just once. The chain joins TRBV6-5 to TRBJ1-5; TRBD1 matches at 9 bases. The germline V gene has CDR1 MNHEY and CDR2 SVGAGI. V dropped 5 bases and J dropped 5; count of bases not matched to a gene: 4. The CDR3 totals 14 residues. The CDR3 bases are TGTGCCAGCAGTAAGGGGACAGGGTATCAGCCCCAGCATTTT. This encodes CASSKGTGYQPQHF.

The chain has TRBV2 and TRBJ1-2; weak D call: TRBD1 (6 bases). CDR3 length: 13 residues. Germline CDR1 reads SNHLY; CDR2 reads FYNNEI. Trimming removed 8 bases at V and 7 bases at J, with 17 bases between. CDR3 DNA: TGTGCCAGCGGGCAAACAGGGAAATCTGGCTACACCTTC. This encodes CASGQTGKSGYTF.

This chain joins TRBV27 and TRBJ1-2; D possibly corresponds to TRBD1 (6 bases). V gave up 4 bases and J gave up 7 bases, with 22 bases separating them. This CDR3 comprises 16 residues. CDR1 is MNHEY, CDR2 SMNVEV, per germline (reference sequence). The DNA of the CDR3 is TGTGCCAGCAGTTCCGCGGGTGGGGGCGCGGTCCGTGGCTACACCTTC. It yields the protein CASSSAGGGAVRGYTF.